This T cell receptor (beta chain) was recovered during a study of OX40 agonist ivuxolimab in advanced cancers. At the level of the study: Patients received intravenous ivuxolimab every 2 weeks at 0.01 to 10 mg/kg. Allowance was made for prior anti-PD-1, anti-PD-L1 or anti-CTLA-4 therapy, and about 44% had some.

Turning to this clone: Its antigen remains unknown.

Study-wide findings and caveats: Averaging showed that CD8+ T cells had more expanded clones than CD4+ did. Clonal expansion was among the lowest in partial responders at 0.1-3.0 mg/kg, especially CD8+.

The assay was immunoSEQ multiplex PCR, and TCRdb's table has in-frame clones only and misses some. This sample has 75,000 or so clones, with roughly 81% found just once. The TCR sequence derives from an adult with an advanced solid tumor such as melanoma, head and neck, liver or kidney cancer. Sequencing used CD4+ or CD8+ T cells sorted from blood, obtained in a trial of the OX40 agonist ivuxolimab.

The CDR3 sequence: CASRGQSYTGELFF. For the CDR3, the DNA is TGTGCCAGCAGGGGACAGAGTTACACCGGGGAGCTGTTTTTT. The gene calls are TRBV6-6 and TRBJ2-2; 7 bases agree with TRBD1. V was clipped by 6 bases and J by 3 bases; unmatched bases: 4. This CDR3 spans 14 amino acids. From germline, CDR1 is MNHNY and CDR2 SVGAGI (reference sequence).